The rows below give T cell receptor beta chains drawn from one sample of a study of shared clonotypes between healthy human individuals. Assay: immunoSEQ multiplex PCR; the TCRdb copy retains only in-frame clones and omits some. The sample lists around 1.5 million clones, 95% to 99% occurring once. Sequenced input: naive CD4+ T cells sorted from blood. The receptor set was obtained from a man aged 25-45 years in good health. Both conserved end residues are part of each CDR3. A D gene is named only where the DNA matches it firmly. A clone size is listed for some rows: how often the clone was seen (once, few, many), or a class if it is expanded.

TRBJ2-3,TRBV27,.,.,TGTGCCAGCAGTTTATTACGTGGTACGCAGTATTTT,CASSLLRGTQYF
TRBJ2-3,TRBV5-5,once,.,TGTGCCAGCAGCTTACACAGGATCGCCACAGATACGCAGTATTTT,CASSLHRIATDTQYF
TRBJ2-2,TRBV28,.,TRBD1,TGTGCCAGCAGCCCGAGGACAGGGGAGACCGGGGAGCTGTTTTTT,CASSPRTGETGELFF
TRBJ2-1,TRBV2,.,TRBD2,TGTGCCAGCAGTATCCAGCGGGGGAGCTCCTACAATGAGCAGTTCTTC,CASSIQRGSSYNEQFF
TRBJ2-5,TRBV25-1,.,.,TGTGCCAGCAGTTCGGGGAAGGAGACCCAGTACTTC,CASSSGKETQYF
TRBJ1-5,TRBV28,.,.,TGTGCCAGCAGTTTATGGAGTGGACAAGGGCCCAATCAGCCCCAGCATTTT,CASSLWSGQGPNQPQHF
TRBJ1-1,TRBV29-1,once,.,TGCAGCGTCACAGGGTCACCGGGCACTGAAGCTTTCTTT,CSVTGSPGTEAFF
TRBJ1-1,TRBV28,.,TRBD1,TGTGCCAGCAGAAGACAGGGGAGTGAAGCTTTCTTT,CASRRQGSEAFF
TRBJ1-1,TRBV5-1,once,TRBD1,TGCGCCAGCAGCTTAACCGGGACAGGGATGACTGAAGCTTTCTTT,CASSLTGTGMTEAFF
TRBJ2-1,TRBV6-5,.,.,TGTGCCAGCAGTTACGTTAGCGCATCGTACAATGAGCAGTTCTTC,CASSYVSASYNEQFF
TRBJ2-5,TRBV5-4,.,.,TGTGCCAGCAGCCGCCCGGGGGCAGGGGGTGGGGAGACCCAGTACTTC,CASSRPGAGGGETQYF
TRBJ1-1,TRBV15,once,.,TGTGCCACCAGCAGATCCTCCGACAGGTGGGGCACTGAAGCTTTCTTT,CATSRSSDRWGTEAFF
TRBJ2-7,TRBV19,.,TRBD2,TGTGCCAGTAGTAATCGGGAGGGGTACGAGCAGTACTTC,CASSNREGYEQYF
TRBJ1-5,TRBV4-2,.,.,TGTGCCAGCAGCCAAGAGGGGACGGGTAGCAATCAGCCCCAGCATTTT,CASSQEGTGSNQPQHF
TRBJ2-1,TRBV19,.,.,TGTGCCAGTAGTACCCACCAATATGCAGGGATTGAGCAGTTCTTC,CASSTHQYAGIEQFF
TRBJ2-7,TRBV9,.,TRBD1,TGTGCCAGCAGCGATCGACCCCTAGACAGGGGGTTCTACGAGCAGTACTTC,CASSDRPLDRGFYEQYF
TRBJ2-3,TRBV5-6,.,.,TGTGCCAGCAGCTTGGGCCGACTCCGAGGAGATACGCAGTATTTT,CASSLGRLRGDTQYF
TRBJ1-1,TRBV11-1,.,.,TGTGCCAGCAGCACGCAGGAAAACACTGAAGCTTTCTTT,CASSTQENTEAFF
TRBJ1-1,TRBV5-1,.,.,TGCGCCAGCAGCTTGGAGGGGAAGACTGAAGCTTTCTTT,CASSLEGKTEAFF
TRBJ1-1,TRBV5-1,.,TRBD1,TGCGCCAGCAGCACCGGACAGGAACCCCGCAGATACAACACTGAAGCTTTCTTT,CASSTGQEPRRYNTEAFF
TRBJ2-3,TRBV5-1,.,.,TGCGCCAGCAGCCCCCTCCCCACAGATACGCAGTATTTT,CASSPLPTDTQYF
TRBJ2-7,TRBV5-1,.,TRBD2,TGCGCCAGCAGCTTGGATCCTAGCGGAACAAAACTCTACGAGCAGTACTTC,CASSLDPSGTKLYEQYF
TRBJ2-3,TRBV6-5,.,.,TGTGCCAGCAGAACCCAGGGACCCAGCACAGATACGCAGTATTTT,CASRTQGPSTDTQYF
TRBJ1-4,TRBV5-1,.,.,TGCGCCAGCAGCCCTGGGGCAGGAAATGAAAAACTGTTTTTT,CASSPGAGNEKLFF
TRBJ1-1,TRBV5-8,.,.,TGTGCCAGCAGCTTTCAGTACACTGAAGCTTTCTTT,CASSFQYTEAFF
TRBJ1-5,TRBV1,.,.,TGCACCAGCAGCCATAGATTTGTGGCAGCCCACAATCAGCCCCAGCATTTT,CTSSHRFVAAHNQPQHF
TRBJ2-7,TRBV11-3,.,.,TGTGCCAGCAGCTTAGCTCCCGGACACTCCTACGAGCAGTACTTC,CASSLAPGHSYEQYF
TRBJ2-1,TRBV27,.,.,TGTGCCAGCAGTTTATCAACAGCGCAGATTTCCTACAATGAGCAGTTCTTC,CASSLSTAQISYNEQFF
TRBJ2-1,TRBV7-8,.,.,TGTGCCAGCGCGACTAGGGGGGCCCAGGGAGGCTCCTACAATGAGCAGTTCTTC,CASATRGAQGGSYNEQFF
TRBJ2-2,TRBV18,.,TRBD2,TGTGCCAGCTCACCGAGACCTAGCGGGGGGGTCGACACCGGGGAGCTGTTTTTT,CASSPRPSGGVDTGELFF
TRBJ2-7,TRBV9,.,TRBD2,TGTGCCAGCAGCGTAACCGCAGCGGGAATCGGTGAGCAGTACTTC,CASSVTAAGIGEQYF
TRBJ2-1,TRBV5-1,once,TRBD1,TGCGCCAGCAGCTTGGGGGCGACAGGGGGCAACGGTGAGCAGTTCTTC,CASSLGATGGNGEQFF
TRBJ2-7,TRBV18,once,TRBD1,TGTGCCAGCTCACCACGTCCAGGGGGCCCTGACGAGCAGTACTTC,CASSPRPGGPDEQYF
TRBJ2-7,TRBV6-1,.,TRBD2,TGTGCCAGCAGTGAAGCCGGGAGGGACTACGAGCAGTACTTC,CASSEAGRDYEQYF
TRBJ1-1,TRBV29-1,.,.,TGCAGCGTTGAGGGGGGGTTGAACACTGAAGCTTTCTTT,CSVEGGLNTEAFF
TRBJ2-3,TRBV4-3,.,.,TGCGCCAGCAGCCAAGAACTTGCTACCACAGATACGCAGTATTTT,CASSQELATTDTQYF
TRBJ1-3,TRBV30,once,.,TGTGCCTGGAGTGTACGCCGAAGCTCTGGAAACACCATATATTTT,CAWSVRRSSGNTIYF
TRBJ2-4,TRBV5-1,.,.,TGCGCCAGCAGCGCGGGTTTGGGGGATTGGGACATTCAGTACTTC,CASSAGLGDWDIQYF
TRBJ1-1,TRBV28,.,TRBD1,TGTGCCACCTCCCAAGGGGACAGCTACACTGAAGCTTTCTTT,CATSQGDSYTEAFF
TRBJ2-7,TRBV18,.,.,TGTGCCAGCTCACCACTTCAGGGGTCCACCTACGAGCAGTACTTC,CASSPLQGSTYEQYF
TRBJ2-7,TRBV28,.,.,TGTGCCAGCAGCTCTAGCTACGAGCAGTACTTC,CASSSSYEQYF
TRBJ2-7,TRBV5-1,.,.,TGCGCCAGCAGCTTGGGGCTCGCCAACTCCTACGAGCAGTACTTC,CASSLGLANSYEQYF
TRBJ2-1,TRBV19,.,TRBD2,TGTGCCAGTAGTATAGTAGCGGGCAGCTACAATGAGCAGTTCTTC,CASSIVAGSYNEQFF
TRBJ2-7,TRBV2,.,.,TGTGCCAGCACCCTAAGCGCCCTCTACGAGCAGTACTTC,CASTLSALYEQYF
TRBJ2-3,TRBV11-2,.,.,TGTGCCAGCAGCTTACGGGCCATGGAGCGAGGCACAGATACGCAGTATTTT,CASSLRAMERGTDTQYF
TRBJ1-1,TRBV7-9,.,.,TGTGCCAGCAGCTTAGATCTCGCGCAGGGGCGGGTTAATGAAGCTTTCTTT,CASSLDLAQGRVNEAFF
TRBJ2-2,TRBV7-8,.,TRBD1,TGTGCCAGCAGCCCCAAGTGGACAGGGGTCACCGGGGAGCTGTTTTTT,CASSPKWTGVTGELFF
TRBJ2-7,TRBV19,.,.,TGTGCCAGTAGTCCGCGACAGGGAGGGACCTACGAGCAGTACTTC,CASSPRQGGTYEQYF
TRBJ2-7,TRBV9,.,.,TGTGCCAGCACCTCCACTCCCGTGGGCGAGCAGTACTTC,CASTSTPVGEQYF
TRBJ2-5,TRBV5-4,.,.,TGTGCCAGCAGCTTTTTTCGGGCAGACCAAGAGACCCAGTACTTC,CASSFFRADQETQYF